The clone carrying this T cell receptor (beta chain) was observed a handful of times. Antigen specificity is unknown. In nominal health when sampled, donors likely had unrecorded immune exposures nonetheless. Primers for the PCR totalled 60 Vbeta and 13 Jbeta. The table came from immunoSEQ multiplex PCR; TCRdb's copy has only in-frame clones and leaves some out. The table lists approximately 180,000 clones, roughly three quarters of them singletons. The data were taken from a study of cytomegalovirus exposure and HLA in healthy donors. CDR1 MNHNS and CDR2 SASEGT come from the germline V gene. The CDR3 has 14 residues. Trimming at V came to 4 bases and at J to 2 bases, leaving 3 bases not matched to a gene. Study-level results: Most likely, a cluster of highly shared sequence variants arose as a sequencing artifact.

The chain joins TRBV6-1 to TRBJ2-7; 9 bases map to TRBD1. The origin of this receptor is a woman aged 50 to 60 in good health and CMV-seropositive. The sequencing sample was made of PBMCs. CDR3 sequence: CASSGGTGTYEQYF. DNA for the CDR3: TGTGCCAGCAGTGGTGGGACAGGGACCTACGAGCAGTACTTC.